This T cell receptor beta chain came from a study of identical twins. Study-wide points: Reduced insertions were recorded for abundant cord blood beta clonotypes, with no such pattern in memory repertoires. Beta out-of-frame sequences showed weaker excess twin sharing. Out-of-frame TCR alpha sharing observed in monozygotic twins exceeded model estimates.

All donors were healthy, and all were Caucasian. About this clonotype itself: Its antigen is as yet unknown.

TCRdb fed the 5' RACE reads into MiXCR, producing one record per CDR3 protein. The data hold about 690,000 distinct CDR3 sequences, with 5.5% to 7.5% observed a single time. Looked up from germline, CDR1 is LGHDT and CDR2 is YNNKEL (reference sequence). There are 12 residues in the CDR3. Trimming removed 3 bases from V and 6 bases from J, with 9 bases in between. The J gene is TRBJ2-7, the V gene TRBV3-1; weak D call: TRBD1 (6 bases). The origin of this receptor is a man aged 18 to 30 in good health. The sequencing sample was made of naive T cells sorted from blood. The CDR3 loop reads CASSQSGAEQYF. The CDR3 nucleotides are TGTGCCAGCAGCCAGTCAGGGGCCGAGCAGTACTTC.